This T cell receptor beta chain was recovered during a study of cytomegalovirus exposure and HLA in healthy donors. With regard to this clone: Its antigen is still unknown.

Both 60 Vbeta primers and 13 Jbeta primers went into the PCR. The protocol was immunoSEQ multiplex PCR, while the TCRdb copy is restricted to in-frame clones and leaves out a portion. The table lists over 200,000 clones, almost 80% of them singletons. Study results and caveats: Later, TCR association rates were found to vary by HLA locus, highest for DRB1 and lowest for HLA-C. Across donors, sequencing depth was assumed by presence/absence analyses to be roughly uniform. The classifier reportedly diagnosed cytomegalovirus status with high specificity and sensitivity.

V dropped 1 base and J dropped 0 bases, with 13 bases sitting between them. CDR1 LNHNV and CDR2 YYDKDF come from the germline V gene (reference sequence). The CDR3 extends over 17 amino acids. The source of this sequence is a male donor in good health and CMV-seronegative. Sequenced sample: PBMCs. The chain couples TRBV15 to TRBJ1-3; possibly TRBD1 for D (5 bases). The CDR3: CATSRGREATSGNTIYF. The CDR3 DNA reads TGTGCCACCAGCAGAGGCAGGGAGGCTACCTCTGGAAACACCATATATTTT.